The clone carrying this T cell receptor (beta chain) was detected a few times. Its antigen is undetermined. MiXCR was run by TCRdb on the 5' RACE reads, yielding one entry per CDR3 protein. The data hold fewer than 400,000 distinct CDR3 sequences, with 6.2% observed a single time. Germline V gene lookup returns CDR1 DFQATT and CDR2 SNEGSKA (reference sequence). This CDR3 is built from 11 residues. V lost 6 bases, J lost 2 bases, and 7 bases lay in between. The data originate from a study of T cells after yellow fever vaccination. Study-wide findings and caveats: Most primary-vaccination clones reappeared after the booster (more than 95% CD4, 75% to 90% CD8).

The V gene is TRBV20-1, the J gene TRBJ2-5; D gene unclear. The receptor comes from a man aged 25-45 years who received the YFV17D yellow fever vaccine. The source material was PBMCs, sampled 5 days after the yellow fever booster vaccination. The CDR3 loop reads CSAPMQETQYF. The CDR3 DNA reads TGCAGTGCCCCAATGCAAGAGACCCAGTACTTC.